These 21 T cell receptor beta chains were sequenced from one sample in a study of Graves' ophthalmopathy and Graves' hyperthyroidism. The authors amplified TCR beta CDR3 regions from RNA transcripts. The authors performed first-round RT-PCR with HTBI primers and then a second-round multiplex PCR. TCRdb processed the multiplex PCR reads anew with MiXCR; each CDR3 protein has one entry. In the table there are 660,000 or so distinct CDR3 sequences, roughly 41% of which are singletons. Material for sequencing was peripheral blood. The receptors stem from an adult man with Graves' ophthalmopathy.

This clonotype was found a few times. The chain links TRBV12-3 or TRBV12-4 to TRBJ1-3, with D possibly TRBD1 on 5 matching bases. The germline V and J ends were trimmed by 8 bases and 2 bases, with 16 bases remaining between them. The CDR3 loop spans 15 amino acids. CDR3 nucleotides: TGTGCCAGCTGGGATGGGGGTTGGGCTGGAAACACCATATATTTT. It yields the protein CASWDGGWAGNTIYF.

On this clonotype: The junction differs from germline at one of its ends, possibly a read error. The chain is built from TRBV7-9 and TRBJ2-6; either TRBD1 or TRBD2 may fit D (6 bases each). Germline V CDR1 and CDR2: SEHNR, FQNEAQ (reference sequence). The CDR3 loop spans 17 amino acids. The CDR3 sequence is CASRNTPRGRVASTEAF. The CDR3 DNA reads TGTGCCAGCAGAAATACCCCACGGGGGCGGGTCGCGAGCACTGAAGCTTTC.

This clonotype was counted many times. For the CDR3, the DNA is TGTGCCAGCAGTGAAGGACCGGAAGAGACCCAGTACTTC. Its translation is CASSEGPEETQYF. The genes are TRBV2 and TRBJ2-5, with D hard to call. Trimming removed 1 base at V and 3 bases at J, with 6 bases between. The CDR3 spans 13 residues. CDR1 is SNHLY, CDR2 FYNNEI, per germline.

This clonotype was counted ten times or more. The rearrangement joins TRBV19 to TRBJ1-3; no definite D call. V was pared by 10 bases and J by 0 bases, with 7 bases between. CDR3 length: 12 residues. Per germline, CDR1 LNHDA and CDR2 SQIVND (reference sequence). The CDR3 sequence: CATKGSGNTIYF. CDR3 coding DNA: TGTGCCACCAAGGGCTCTGGAAACACCATATATTTT.

This clonotype has a count of ten or more. The gene calls are TRBV10-3 and TRBJ2-2; a possible D gene is TRBD2 (6 bases). The CDR3 loop spans 15 amino acids. V was shortened by 6 bases and J by 1 base, with 12 bases between the two germline ends. The V gene's germline CDR1 is ENHRY and CDR2 SYGVKD. CDR3 region: CAIRQQEGNTGELFF. The CDR3 DNA reads TGTGCCATCAGGCAACAGGAGGGGAACACCGGGGAGCTGTTTTTT.

This clonotype was detected only a few times. The CDR3 reads CASSQEWGVGGYTF. The CDR3 DNA reads as TGCGCCAGCAGCCAAGAATGGGGGGTAGGTGGCTACACCTTC. The rearrangement uses TRBV4-1 and TRBJ1-2, with a tentative D call TRBD1 (5 bases). Germline assignment: CDR1 MGHRA and CDR2 YSYEKL. Trimming removed 0 bases from V and 7 bases from J, with 12 bases in between. This CDR3 comprises 14 residues.

This clonotype was found a few times. The V call is TRBV7-8, the J call TRBJ2-7, with TRBD2 identical over 8 bases. This CDR3 contains 17 residues. The trim removed 1 base at V and 2 bases at J, leaving 10 bases unmatched. Germline values: CDR1 SGHVS, CDR2 FQNEAQ. CDR3 amino acids: CASSLELALAEPYEQYF. CDR3 bases: TGTGCCAGCAGCTTAGAATTGGCACTAGCGGAACCCTACGAGCAGTACTTC.

Concerning this clonotype itself: This may stem from a read error, because a much larger clone lies one nucleotide away. The CDR3: CASSNRDSQETQYF. Written as DNA, the CDR3 is TGTGCCAGCAGTAACCGGGACAGCCAAGAGACCCAGTACTTC. The rearrangement joins TRBV2 to TRBJ2-5; TRBD1 matches 7 bases. The CDR3 runs to 14 residues. V dropped 5 bases and J dropped 1; count of bases not matched to a gene: 4. Germline V gene lookup returns CDR1 SNHLY and CDR2 FYNNEI.

On this clonotype itself: This may be a read error, as it is one base from a much larger clone. The chain joins TRBV6-5 to TRBJ1-2; D perhaps matches TRBD1 (5 bases). This CDR3 has 11 residues. Per germline, CDR1 MNHEY and CDR2 SVGAGI. CDR3 sequence (DNA): TGTGCCAGCAGTGAATGGCAGGGCTACGCCTTC. Translated, it gives CASSEWQGYAF.

Comment on this clonotype: Likely a read error: the CDR3 ends without its conserved phenylalanine or tryptophan. The limits of the CDR3 on the DNA are not certain, so only TCRdb's listed CDR3 is given. This chain uses TRBV9 with TRBJ1-2. The CDR3 is 8 residues long, ends included. The V gene's germline CDR1 is SGDLS and CDR2 YYNGEE. This chain's CDR3 is CASSDTLR.

A few counts support this clonotype. This rearrangement joins TRBV12-5 to TRBJ1-2; 9 nucleotides line up with TRBD1. V trimming: 5 bases; J trimming: 3 bases; junction bases outside the gene matches: 7. The germline V gene has CDR1 LGHNT and CDR2 FRNRAP. The CDR3 is 15 amino acids. CDR3 in amino acids: CASGPRWTGDYGYTF. DNA for the CDR3: TGTGCTAGTGGTCCACGCTGGACAGGGGACTATGGCTACACCTTC.

This clonotype occurred many times. CDR3 bases: TGTGCCAGCAGTGAAACCCCTGAGGGGGCTTTTATCCAAGAGACCCAGTACTTC. This gives the protein CASSETPEGAFIQETQYF. The chain links TRBV25-1 to TRBJ2-5; 7 bases are shared with TRBD1. Per the germline V gene, CDR1 is MGHDK and CDR2 is SYGVNS. V dropped 2 bases and J dropped 1; count of bases not matched to a gene: 13. This CDR3 has 18 amino acids.

Points on this clonotype: A read error may account for a junction end that differs from germline. The V call is TRBV3-1, the J call TRBJ1-2; D is unresolved. The germline CDR1 and CDR2 sequences are LGHDT and YNNKEL (reference sequence). The CDR3 runs to 12 residues. DNA of the CDR3: TGTGCCAACAGCCAAACGTCCGTAGGCTACACCTTC. As protein: CANSQTSVGYTF.

This clonotype was picked up many times. The rearrangement uses TRBV24-1 and TRBJ1-2; no firm D call. The CDR3 spans 14 residues. Deletions cut 1 base from V and 2 bases from J, with 7 bases between. Germline values: CDR1 KGHDR, CDR2 SFDVKD. Written as DNA, the CDR3 is TGTGCCACCAGTGATTTTCGGGGAAACTATGGCTACACCTTC. This translates into CATSDFRGNYGYTF.

Concerning this clonotype itself: A much bigger clone sits one base away, suggesting this may be a read error. The chain is built from TRBV7-9 and TRBJ2-2; D is unresolved. Between the trimmed V and J ends, which lost 5 bases and 1 base, there was a span of 8 bases. From germline, CDR1 is SEHNR and CDR2 FQNEAQ (reference sequence). The CDR3 loop spans 14 amino acids. The CDR3 region has the DNA TGTGCCAGCAGCGAGGACGGGAACACCGGGGAGCTGTTTTTT. Its translation is CASSEDGNTGELFF.

This clonotype was picked up a small number of times. The rearrangement links TRBV2 to TRBJ2-3; D is ambiguous. The length of the CDR3 is 10 residues. Trimming pared 10 bases from V and 4 bases from J, leaving 6 bases between. Germline V gene data show CDR1 as SNHLY and CDR2 as FYNNEI. The DNA for the CDR3 is TGTGCCACGGCTCCAGATACGCAGTATTTT. The encoded protein is CATAPDTQYF.

This clonotype came up many times. The rearrangement joins TRBV19 to TRBJ1-1, with D unclear. The V end was cut by 7 bases, the J end by 0 bases, with 15 bases between. The CDR3 is 15 amino acids. CDR1 and CDR2 (germline): LNHDA, SQIVND (reference sequence). The CDR3 region is CASTIFQDLNTEAFF. The CDR3 DNA is TGTGCCAGTACCATATTCCAGGACCTGAACACTGAAGCTTTCTTT.

Points on this clonotype: A junction end diverges from the germline sequence, so it may reflect a read error. V gene TRBV4-1 combines with J gene TRBJ1-4; TRBD1 matches 7 bases. Germline V lookup: CDR1 MGHRA, CDR2 YSYEKL. The CDR3 is 15 residues long. CDR3 bases: TGTGCCAGCAGCCAAGAACCCAGGGGGAGAGAAAAACTGTTTTTT. Translated: CASSQEPRGREKLFF.

The gene calls are TRBV20-1 and TRBJ2-3; D gene unclear. Germline V gives CDR1 DFQATT, CDR2 SNEGSKA (reference sequence). Trimming took off 3 bases at V and 0 bases at J, with 13 bases between the two ends. CDR3 size: 15 residues. The CDR3 reads CSASYGVSSTDTQYF. Here the CDR3 DNA reads TGCAGTGCTAGTTATGGGGTTAGTAGCACAGATACGCAGTATTTT.

This clonotype was seen ten or more times. This rearrangement joins TRBV29-1 to TRBJ1-1, with 11 bases aligning to TRBD1. Germline V gene lookup returns CDR1 SQVTM and CDR2 ANQGSEA. The V gene end was trimmed by 6 bases and the J gene end by 5 bases; junction bases not matched to a gene: 11. The CDR3 is made up of 15 amino acids. Here the CDR3 DNA reads TGCAGCGTGCATACCGGGACAGGGGGTCAAACTGAAGCTTTCTTT. Protein sequence: CSVHTGTGGQTEAFF. The variable domain in full, with the rest retrieved from reference TRBV29-1 and TRBJ1-1, is SAVISQKPSRDICQRGTSLTIQCQVDSQVTMMFWYRQQPGQSLTLIATANQGSEATYESGFVIDKFPISRPNLTFSTLTVSNMSPEDSSIYLCSVHTGTGGQTEAFFGQGTRLTVV.

In its sample, this clonotype was seen a few times. The CDR3 does not end in the conserved phenylalanine or tryptophan, so this is likely a read error. The chain employs TRBV5-5 and TRBJ1-1, with 12 nucleotides matching TRBD1. The CDR3 is 17 residues long. Germline V gene data show CDR1 as SGHKS and CDR2 as YYEKEE (reference sequence). Trimming took 0 bases from V and 4 from J; bases not matched to a gene: 7. The CDR3 coding sequence is TGTGCCAGCAGCTTGGCCAGGGACAGGGGGCTGATCACTGAAGCTTTCTCT. It specifies CASSLARDRGLITEAFS.